This is a list of T cell receptor beta chains from one sample in a study of beta chain features in type 1 diabetes. Profiling relied on immunoSEQ multiplex PCR, and the TCRdb table lists in-frame clones only, not all of them. The repertoire holds about 320,000 clones, with approximately 14% as singletons. The sequencing sample was made of central memory CD4+ T cells from blood. All receptors come from a man aged 30 to 45 in good health. Each CDR3 is given with its conserved first and last residue. A D gene is named only where the DNA matches it firmly. Part of the rows lack a size; the others show once, few, many or a class for expanded clones.

CDR3aa,CDR3nt,j_gene,d_gene,abundance,v_gene
CASSLEGTYGYTF,TGTGCCAGCAGCTTAGAAGGTACCTATGGCTACACCTTC,TRBJ1-2,NA,few,TRBV7-9
CSALFNEQFF,TGCAGTGCTCTCTTCAATGAGCAGTTCTTC,TRBJ2-1,NA,few,TRBV20-1
CASSVGTIPNQPQHF,TGTGCCAGCAGCGTCGGGACAATCCCAAATCAGCCCCAGCATTTT,TRBJ1-5,NA,NA,TRBV11-2
CASSRDRAEQFF,TGTGCCAGCAGTCGGGACAGGGCTGAGCAGTTCTTC,TRBJ2-1,TRBD1,few,TRBV6-1
CASSRRTGTSGELFF,TGTGCCAGCAGCCGCCGGACAGGGACGTCCGGGGAGCTGTTTTTT,TRBJ2-2,TRBD1,NA,TRBV5-4
CASSPAGNTIYF,TGTGCCAGCTCACCGGCCGGAAACACCATATATTTT,TRBJ1-3,NA,few,TRBV18
CASTLTGGTNYGYTF,TGTGCCAGCACCCTGACGGGGGGGACTAACTATGGCTACACCTTC,TRBJ1-2,NA,few,TRBV5-4
CASSQDAGGKKAFF,TGTGCCAGCAGCCAAGATGCAGGGGGCAAAAAAGCTTTCTTT,TRBJ1-1,TRBD1,NA,TRBV14
CASSQGERGAEQFF,TGCGCCAGCAGCCAAGGGGAGCGGGGGGCTGAGCAGTTCTTC,TRBJ2-1,TRBD2,few,TRBV4-3
CASRKARDNPNYGYTF,TGTGCCAGCAGGAAAGCCCGGGACAACCCTAACTATGGCTACACCTTC,TRBJ1-2,NA,few,TRBV7-2
CASSSRPQNEQFF,TGCGCCAGCAGCTCTCGGCCTCAAAATGAGCAGTTCTTC,TRBJ2-1,NA,NA,TRBV5-1
CASSSRRGNEQFF,TGTGCCAGCAGCTCCCGGAGAGGTAATGAGCAGTTCTTC,TRBJ2-1,NA,few,TRBV6-1
CASSDRFGSPLHF,TGTGCCAGCAGTGACAGGTTCGGTTCACCCCTCCACTTT,TRBJ1-6,NA,many,TRBV2
CASSRTGDNEKLFF,TGTGCCAGCAGCCGGACAGGGGATAATGAAAAACTGTTTTTT,TRBJ1-4,TRBD1,NA,TRBV7-9
CASSERRFLYF,TGTGCCAGCAGTGAACGGAGATTTCTGTACTTC,TRBJ2-4,NA,many,TRBV25-1
CAWTDDPFLNYGYTF,TGTGCCTGGACCGACGACCCATTCTTAAACTATGGCTACACCTTC,TRBJ1-2,NA,few,TRBV30
CASSEGQGAFYEQYF,TGTGCCAGCAGCGAGGGACAGGGGGCGTTCTACGAGCAGTACTTC,TRBJ2-7,TRBD1,NA,TRBV7-9
CASGQGLEQPQHF,TGTGCCAGTGGACAGGGGTTGGAACAGCCCCAGCATTTT,TRBJ1-5,TRBD1,NA,TRBV2
CASSSRTGGFKDTQYF,TGTGCCAGCAGCTCTCGGACAGGGGGTTTCAAAGATACGCAGTATTTT,TRBJ2-3,TRBD1,few,TRBV7-2
CASSLVAGGVPETQYF,TGCGCCAGCAGCTTGGTGGCGGGAGGGGTGCCTGAGACCCAGTACTTC,TRBJ2-5,TRBD2,NA,TRBV5-1
CASSGGYNEQFF,TGCGCCAGCTCCGGAGGGTATAATGAGCAGTTCTTC,TRBJ2-1,NA,few,TRBV5-1
CAWAKATRTIYF,TGTGCCTGGGCTAAAGCGACCCGCACCATATATTTT,TRBJ1-3,NA,NA,TRBV30
CASSLGGRGRGMDTQYF,TGTGCCAGCAGCTTGGGGGGCAGGGGGCGAGGAATGGATACGCAGTATTTT,TRBJ2-3,TRBD1,few,TRBV5-4
CSVEEPGQVGDF,TGCAGCGTTGAAGAACCGGGGCAGGTTGGGGATTTT,TRBJ2-3,NA,NA,TRBV29-1
CASSPLGETQYF,TGTGCTAGCAGTCCTCTAGGGGAGACCCAGTACTTC,TRBJ2-5,NA,NA,TRBV7-7
CASSSGSTYGYTF,TGTGCCAGCAGCTCGGGATCGACCTATGGCTACACCTTC,TRBJ1-2,NA,few,TRBV13
CASSTGQGAGKLFF,TGTGCCAGCAGCACGGGACAGGGGGCCGGAAAACTGTTTTTT,TRBJ1-4,TRBD1,few,TRBV5-6
CASSPDSNTGELFF,TGCGCCAGCAGCCCCGACAGTAACACCGGGGAGCTGTTTTTT,TRBJ2-2,NA,few,TRBV5-1
CASSLGQGSYTF,TGCGCCAGCAGCTTGGGGCAGGGAAGCTACACCTTC,TRBJ1-2,NA,NA,TRBV5-1
CASSLDRGSTDTQYF,TGTGCCAGCAGCTTAGATAGGGGGAGCACAGATACGCAGTATTTT,TRBJ2-3,NA,NA,TRBV11-2
CASSVGTPSQETQYF,TGTGCCAGCAGCGTCGGGACACCCTCCCAAGAGACCCAGTACTTC,TRBJ2-5,NA,NA,TRBV9
CASSRTGLAAYNEQFF,TGTGCCAGCAGCCGGACAGGACTAGCGGCCTACAATGAGCAGTTCTTC,TRBJ2-1,TRBD2,NA,TRBV14
CASSAGGAGTEAFF,TGTGCCAGCAGCGCCGGCGGGGCGGGCACTGAAGCTTTCTTT,TRBJ1-1,NA,few,TRBV7-9
CASSQVWFGSPLHF,TGCGCCAGCAGCCAAGTTTGGTTTGGTTCACCCCTCCACTTT,TRBJ1-6,NA,NA,TRBV4-3